Below, 29 T cell receptor beta chains from the same sample are listed, as sequenced in a study of vaccination and CD4 T cells after COVID-19 (dated by TCRdb to the early 2020s). In the paper's terms, the treatment or condition label means: approximately nine-day PBMC culture with coronavirus spike peptide pools or control peptides (ViraFEST assay). CD4+ T cells from unexposed donors were collected before the COVID-19 pandemic (2011-2018). The method behind the library was PCR. Data came from an Illumina iSeq 100. TCR sequencing of DNA from cultured CD4+ T cells used the Oncomine TCR Beta short-read assay at the Johns Hopkins FTIC core. Genomic DNA was extracted from the cultured CD4+ T cells with the QIAamp micro DNA kit. TCRdb handled the public reads itself, with Q25 trimming in fastp and clone calling in MiXCR, and kept productive beta chains. All rows with the same CDR3 protein become a single entry with the most common DNA and genes. The sample profile shows over 8,000 distinct CDR3 sequences; around 28% of them were found once. 11% of the sample goes to the ten largest clones.

Their cognate antigens are unknown. Input material: CD4+ T cells from blood, cultured in vitro. The receptors originated from a human donor in good health.

The rearrangement links TRBV7-3 to TRBJ2-3, with 9 bases aligning to TRBD2. The germline gives CDR1 SGHTA, CDR2 FQGTGA. J lost 8 bases, V lost 5 bases, and 2 bases had no gene match. This CDR3 is built from 12 residues. The CDR3 here is CASSKTSGTQYF. The CDR3 DNA is TGTGCCAGCAGCAAGACTAGCGGTACGCAGTATTTT.

This CDR3 reads CASIQQGEAGQPQHF. The CDR3 nucleotides read TGTGCCAGCATCCAACAGGGGGAAGCGGGTCAGCCCCAGCATTTT. The V and J genes are TRBV6-2 or TRBV6-3 and TRBJ1-5; 8 positions agree with TRBD1. The CDR3 loop spans 15 amino acids. J gave up 6 bases and V 7 bases, and 11 bases lay outside the gene matches. In germline, CDR1 is MNHEY, CDR2 SVGEGT.

The gene calls are TRBV19 and TRBJ1-5, with 12 bases aligning to TRBD1. CDR1 and CDR2 (germline): LNHDA, SQIVND (reference sequence). The V segment lost 5 bases and the J segment 3 bases; nucleotides outside the gene matches: 8. The CDR3 consists of 17 residues. The CDR3 loop reads CASSPRDRGPINQPQHF. The CDR3 region has the DNA TGTGCCAGTAGTCCCCGGGACAGGGGGCCCATCAATCAGCCCCAGCATTTT.

This chain uses TRBV30 with TRBJ1-2; 8 bases align to TRBD1. Trimming at V came to 4 bases and at J to 2 bases, leaving 3 bases not matched to a gene. The CDR3 consists of 13 residues. Germline assignment: CDR1 GTSNPN and CDR2 SVGIG (reference sequence). The CDR3 DNA reads TGTGCCTGGACCCCAGGGGGCAACTATGGCTACACCTTC. It specifies CAWTPGGNYGYTF.

The chain recombines TRBV6-2 or TRBV6-3 with TRBJ2-6; D is uncertain. This CDR3 spans 16 amino acids. Germline-derived CDR1 and CDR2 are MNHEY and SVGEGT. The V end lost 5 bases, the J end lost 0 bases, and 11 bases lay between the germline ends. This CDR3 is CASSPFESSGANVLTF. The CDR3 coding sequence is TGTGCCAGCAGTCCATTCGAGAGCTCTGGGGCCAACGTCCTGACTTTC.

This chain connects TRBV2 to TRBJ2-5; D remains unclear. Germline V gives CDR1 SNHLY, CDR2 FYNNEI. Deletions cut 4 bases from V and 5 bases from J, with 14 bases between. This CDR3 has 14 amino acids. CDR3 nucleotide sequence: TGTGCCAGCAGTGGACGGAGCCTAGGGGAGACCCAGTACTTC. It codes for CASSGRSLGETQYF.

This clonotype was seen a handful of times. The J gene is TRBJ2-3, the V gene TRBV15, with TRBD2 matching 8 bases. Germline V CDR1 and CDR2: LNHNV, YYDKDF (reference sequence). This CDR3 is 19 amino acids long. Trimming took 2 bases from V and 2 from J; bases not matched to a gene: 15. The CDR3 nucleotides are TGTGCCACCAGCAGACTGGGGGGGGGCGCGGGAGGCTTCACAGATACGCAGTATTTT. Amino acids: CATSRLGGGAGGFTDTQYF.

The rearrangement joins TRBV30 to TRBJ2-5; weak D call: TRBD2 (6 bases). The length of the CDR3 is 14 residues. The V gene lost 0 bases and the J gene lost 1 base, with 9 bases spanning the gap. Germline CDR1 is GTSNPN and CDR2 is SVGIG (reference sequence). This CDR3 reads CAWSVLGGQETQYF. Here the CDR3 DNA reads TGTGCCTGGAGTGTACTCGGGGGCCAAGAGACCCAGTACTTC.

This clonotype was counted only a few times. V and J are TRBV6-1 and TRBJ2-7; 10 positions match TRBD2. Germline CDR1 reads MNHNS; CDR2 reads SASEGT. Germline trimming cut 6 bases from V and 3 bases from J; bases unmatched to any gene: 5. This CDR3 has 14 residues. CDR3 protein: CASRGGLAFYEQYF. The CDR3 coding sequence is TGTGCCAGCAGGGGGGGACTAGCGTTCTACGAGCAGTACTTC.

The genes are TRBV2 and TRBJ1-5; TRBD1 matches at 9 bases. Germline loops: CDR1 SNHLY, CDR2 FYNNEI. The V segment lost 8 bases and the J segment 3 bases; nucleotides outside the gene matches: 14. CDR3 length equals 17 residues. The CDR3 sequence: CASGGTGFNRNNQPQHF. For the CDR3, the DNA is TGTGCCAGCGGCGGGACAGGGTTTAATAGGAACAATCAGCCCCAGCATTTT.

This chain links TRBV6-1 with TRBJ2-1; TRBD2 matches at 16 bases. V was pared by 6 bases and J by 2 bases, with 1 base of the junction left unmatched. CDR1 MNHNS and CDR2 SASEGT come from the germline V gene. CDR3 size: 16 residues. The CDR3 DNA follows: TGTGCCAGCAGGGGACTAGCGGGAGGGCCCTACAATGAGCAGTTCTTC. Encoded protein: CASRGLAGGPYNEQFF.

This clonotype was counted a few times. This CDR3 reads CASSPLSAGWPGELFF. CDR3 nucleotides: TGTGCCAGCAGCCCCCTTTCGGCGGGATGGCCCGGGGAGCTGTTTTTT. This chain uses TRBV7-9 with TRBJ2-2; tentatively, D is TRBD2 (6 bases). V dropped 5 bases and J dropped 6 bases, with 19 bases sitting between them. Germline V gene data show CDR1 as SEHNR and CDR2 as FQNEAQ (reference sequence). CDR3 size: 16 residues. Looking up the rest from reference TRBV7-9 and TRBJ2-2 gives the full variable domain: DTGVSQNPRHKITKRGQNVTFRCDPISEHNRLYWYRQTLGQGPEFLTYFQNEAQLEKSRLLSDRFSAERPKGSFSTLEIQRTEQGDSAMYLCASSPLSAGWPGELFFGEGSRLTVL.

The rearrangement uses TRBV5-4 and TRBJ2-7, with 9 positions matching TRBD1. The length of the CDR3 is 16 residues. Germline lookup yields CDR1 SGHNT and CDR2 YYREEE (reference sequence). J was trimmed by 2 bases and V by 4 bases; bases with no gene match: 10. CDR3 nucleotides: TGTGCCAGCAGCGCCCCGGGACAGGGTAACACCTACGAGCAGTACTTC. This sequence encodes CASSAPGQGNTYEQYF.

V gene TRBV6-1 combines with J gene TRBJ1-6; D gene unclear. Germline CDR1 is MNHNS and CDR2 is SASEGT. The V end was cut by 6 bases, the J end by 8 bases, with 17 bases between. CDR3 length: 15 residues. The CDR3 bases are TGTGCCAGCAGGCGCGACGGATTGGGAGATTCACCCCTCCACTTT. Translating gives CASRRDGLGDSPLHF.

The J gene is TRBJ2-1, the V gene TRBV6-2 or TRBV6-3; weak D call: TRBD2 (5 bases). The germline CDR1 and CDR2 sequences are MNHEY and SVGEGT. The CDR3 contains 17 residues. V dropped 6 bases and J dropped 0 bases, with 18 bases sitting between them. For the CDR3, the DNA is TGTGCCAGCAGGAGGGCTCGCGGGCCGAGCTCCTACAATGAGCAGTTCTTC. As protein: CASRRARGPSSYNEQFF.

This clonotype was detected only a few times. The J gene is TRBJ2-1, the V gene TRBV30, with no clear D. The CDR3 runs to 13 residues. The V gene lost 3 bases and the J gene lost 0 bases, with 6 bases spanning the gap. In germline, CDR1 is GTSNPN, CDR2 SVGIG (reference sequence). This chain's CDR3 is CAWSISSYNEQFF. The CDR3 region has the DNA TGTGCCTGGAGCATCAGCTCCTACAATGAGCAGTTCTTC.

J is TRBJ1-1 and V is TRBV30; D is ambiguous. This CDR3 contains 13 residues. The germline gives CDR1 GTSNPN, CDR2 SVGIG (reference sequence). With 0 bases removed from V and 1 base from J, the gap between germline ends came to 6 bases. The CDR3 loop reads CAWSVRGNTEAFF. DNA of the CDR3: TGTGCCTGGAGTGTACGAGGGAACACTGAAGCTTTCTTT.

The gene calls are TRBV9 and TRBJ1-2; possibly TRBD1 for D (5 bases). This CDR3 has 15 amino acids. CDR1 is SGDLS and CDR2 is YYNGEE in the germline V gene. Trimming removed 4 bases from V and 4 bases from J, with 17 bases in between. DNA of the CDR3: TGTGCCAGCAGCCAGGGTCCCACCAACACCTATGGCTACACCTTC. It translates to CASSQGPTNTYGYTF.

The chain employs TRBV27 and TRBJ1-6; D gene ambiguous. Germline V gene data show CDR1 as MNHEY and CDR2 as SMNVEV (reference sequence). This CDR3 is built from 12 residues. The V end was cut by 3 bases, the J end by 8 bases, with 5 bases between. The CDR3 reads CASSFTDSPLHF. In DNA, the CDR3 is TGTGCCAGCAGTTTCACCGATTCACCCCTCCACTTT.

This chain uses TRBV4-2 with TRBJ1-4, with 9 bases fitting TRBD1. The germline V gene has CDR1 LGHNA and CDR2 YNFKEQ. V shed 0 bases and J 6 bases; nucleotides not matched to a gene: 2. CDR3 length: 15 amino acids. CDR3 DNA: TGTGCCAGCAGCCAAGATAGGACAGGGGATGAAAAACTGTTTTTT. It codes for CASSQDRTGDEKLFF.

This clonotype was seen more than once but under ten times. The chain joins TRBV5-1 to TRBJ2-5, with 10 bases that match TRBD1. Germline V gene lookup returns CDR1 SGHRS and CDR2 YFSETQ. CDR3 length: 14 residues. The trim removed 4 bases at V and 5 bases at J, leaving 5 bases unmatched. This CDR3 reads CASSQDRGLETQYF. CDR3 coding DNA: TGCGCCAGCAGCCAAGACAGGGGGCTGGAGACCCAGTACTTC.

The genes are TRBV28 and TRBJ1-2, with 9 bases aligning to TRBD1. V lost 6 bases and J lost 8; bases outside the gene matches: 10. Germline CDR1 reads MDHEN; CDR2 reads SYDVKM. The CDR3 length is 14 residues. The CDR3 nucleotides are TGTGCCAGCAGAATACTAGACAGGGGGAGAGGCTACACCTTC. Translation: CASRILDRGRGYTF.

The V gene is TRBV6-1, the J gene TRBJ2-7; D is tentatively TRBD1 or TRBD2 (5 bases each). Germline V gene lookup returns CDR1 MNHNS and CDR2 SASEGT. The CDR3 is 16 residues long. Trimming left V 6 bases short and J 5 bases short, with 23 bases between. In DNA form, the CDR3 reads TGTGCCAGCAGGGCCCGGGACGGAAAACGGGTCCACGAGCAGTACTTC. This codes for CASRARDGKRVHEQYF.

This clonotype was detected a few times. V gene TRBV20-1 combines with J gene TRBJ2-7; no reliable D call. Between the trimmed V and J ends, which lost 4 bases and 8 bases, there was a span of 15 bases. From germline, CDR1 is DFQATT and CDR2 SNEGSKA (reference sequence). The CDR3 contains 12 residues. CDR3 protein: CSATKFNSQQYF. CDR3 nucleotide sequence: TGCAGTGCTACAAAGTTCAATTCGCAGCAGTACTTC.

The chain couples TRBV5-1 to TRBJ1-1; maybe TRBD1 (5 bases). Germline CDR1 reads SGHRS; CDR2 reads YFSETQ. Trimming left V 5 bases short and J 3 bases short, with 23 bases between. This CDR3 has 17 amino acids. CDR3 in DNA: TGCGCCAGCAGGCCATCCAGGGTAGGGAATATTGACACTGAAGCTTTCTTT. The encoded protein is CASRPSRVGNIDTEAFF.

V usage is TRBV2 and J usage is TRBJ2-3; D possibly corresponds to TRBD2 (5 bases). Between the trimmed V and J ends, which lost 5 bases and 2 bases, there was a span of 11 bases. The CDR3 contains 14 residues. From germline, CDR1 is SNHLY and CDR2 FYNNEI. CDR3 region: CASSSNRDTDTQYF. The DNA of the CDR3 is TGTGCCAGCAGTTCAAACCGGGACACAGATACGCAGTATTTT. Looking up the rest from reference TRBV2 and TRBJ2-3 gives the full variable domain: EPEVTQTPSHQVTQMGQEVILRCVPISNHLYFYWYRQILGQKVEFLVSFYNNEISEKSEIFDDQFSVERPDGSNFTLKIRSTKLEDSAMYFCASSSNRDTDTQYFGPGTRLTVL.

This clonotype has a handful of counts. The rearrangement joins TRBV25-1 to TRBJ1-2; 7 nucleotides match TRBD1. V lost 8 bases, J lost 7 bases, and 4 bases stayed unmatched. The CDR3 is 11 residues long. The V gene's germline CDR1 is MGHDK and CDR2 SYGVNS. CDR3 coding DNA: TGTGCCAGCCAGGGGGTGGCTGGCTACACCTTC. Amino acid sequence: CASQGVAGYTF.

This clonotype has a handful of counts. The chain has TRBV7-9 and TRBJ2-7; D is unclear. Germline V gene sequence: CDR1 SEHNR, CDR2 FQNEAQ (reference sequence). The CDR3 runs 12 residues. Trimming pared 5 bases from V and 3 bases from J, leaving 8 bases between. In DNA, the CDR3 is TGTGCCAGCAGCCAGAACAGCTACGAGCAGTACTTC. Residues: CASSQNSYEQYF.

Concerning this clonotype: The junction departs from germline at one end; a sequencing error may be responsible. The J gene is TRBJ2-7, the V gene TRBV12-3 or TRBV12-4; D may correspond to TRBD1 or TRBD2 (9 bases each). The CDR3 has 15 residues. The CDR3 here is CASSLAGQGPYEQYF. The CDR3 DNA sequence: TGTGCCAGCAGTCTAGCGGGACAGGGACCCTACGAGCAGTACTTC.